The clone carrying this T cell receptor beta chain turned up a few times. Its cognate antigen is unknown. These data come from a study of identical twins. TCRdb itself ran the 5' RACE reads through MiXCR, one entry per CDR3 protein. There are approximately 620,000 distinct CDR3 sequences in the sample; under 9% occur only once, and roughly 0.9% lies in the top ten. The CDR3 spans 12 residues. Trimming cost V 2 bases and J 12 bases; bases outside gene matches: 7. Per germline, CDR1 SQVTM and CDR2 ANQGSEA. Findings and limits, study-wide: The more abundant beta clonotypes in cord blood had fewer insertions, and memory repertoires did not show this.

These data are also associated with another study on yellow fever vaccine responses in identical twins. This second study says: Reported findings indicate that twins' vaccine T cell responses seemed partially convergent, partially personalized.

The TCR comes from a woman aged 18-29 years in good health. V is TRBV29-1 and J is TRBJ2-1, with TRBD2 matching 7 bases. The sample was PBMCs. CDR3 coding DNA: TGCAGCGTTGAACGGGGGGTTTGGGGGCAGTTCTTC. This gives the protein CSVERGVWGQFF.